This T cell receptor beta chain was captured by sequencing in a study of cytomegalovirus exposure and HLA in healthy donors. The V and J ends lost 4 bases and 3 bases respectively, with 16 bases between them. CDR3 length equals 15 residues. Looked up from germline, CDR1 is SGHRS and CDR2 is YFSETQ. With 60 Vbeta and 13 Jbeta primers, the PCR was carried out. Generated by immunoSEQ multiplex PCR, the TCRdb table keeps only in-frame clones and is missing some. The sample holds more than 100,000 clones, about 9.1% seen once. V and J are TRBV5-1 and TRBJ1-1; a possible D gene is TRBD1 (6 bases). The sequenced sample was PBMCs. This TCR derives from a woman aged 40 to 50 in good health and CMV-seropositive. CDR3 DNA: TGCGCCAGCAGCCATCAAACGCAGGGGTACACTGAAGCTTTCTTT. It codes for CASSHQTQGYTEAFF.